These 9 T cell receptor beta chains were sequenced from one sample in a study of shared T cell receptors in the human thymus. Measured with immunoSEQ multiplex PCR; TCRdb has only the in-frame clones, and not every one. The sample shows 500,000 to 750,000 clones, approximately 87% of them seen only once. The same sample was also studied in work on human thymus T cells.

Source material: thymocytes. The receptors come from a boy younger than two with a congenital heart defect.

This chain joins TRBV10-1 and TRBJ2-7; 11 bases are shared with TRBD2. Looked up from germline, CDR1 is WNHNN and CDR2 is SYGVQD (reference sequence). The length of the CDR3 is 19 residues. The trim removed 3 bases at V and 6 bases at J, leaving 19 bases unmatched. The chain's CDR3 is CASSDSRRLAGGPSLEQYF. The DNA of the CDR3 is TGCGCCAGCAGTGACAGCCGAAGGCTAGCGGGAGGCCCTTCTCTCGAGCAGTACTTC.

The chain has TRBV11-2 and TRBJ1-2; D possibly corresponds to TRBD1 (5 bases). In germline, CDR1 is SGHAT, CDR2 FQNNGV. The V gene lost 2 bases and the J gene lost 2 bases, with 21 bases spanning the gap. The length of the CDR3 is 18 residues. The CDR3 DNA sequence: TGTGCCAGCAGCTTATCCCCCTTAAGCAGGGAGGGGAACTATGGCTACACCTTC. This gives the protein CASSLSPLSREGNYGYTF.

This rearrangement joins TRBV5-1 to TRBJ2-1, with 12 bases fitting TRBD2. The CDR3 spans 18 residues. The V segment lost 4 bases and the J segment 3 bases; nucleotides outside the gene matches: 11. Germline V gene data show CDR1 as SGHRS and CDR2 as YFSETQ. The CDR3 spells CASSAYSSGRAHYNEQFF. CDR3 DNA: TGCGCCAGCAGCGCATACTCTAGCGGGAGGGCCCACTACAATGAGCAGTTCTTC.

The V gene is TRBV4-3, the J gene TRBJ2-3; tentative D call: TRBD2 (5 bases). The germline V gene has CDR1 LGHNA and CDR2 YSLEER. The CDR3 loop spans 17 amino acids. V dropped 2 bases and J dropped 2 bases, with 17 bases sitting between them. The CDR3 spells CASSQLSLASHTDTQYF. The CDR3 DNA reads TGCGCCAGCAGCCAATTATCGCTAGCATCACACACAGATACGCAGTATTTT.

This rearrangement joins TRBV7-8 to TRBJ2-1; the D is unclear. CDR3 size: 16 residues. Trimming removed 5 bases from V and 4 bases from J, with 18 bases in between. CDR1 SGHVS and CDR2 FQNEAQ come from the germline V gene. This CDR3 reads CASSRRDTQAYNEQFF. The CDR3 DNA is TGTGCCAGCAGCCGCCGAGACACCCAGGCGTACAATGAGCAGTTCTTC. The full variable domain, with the rest looked up from reference TRBV7-8 and TRBJ2-1, is GAGVSQSPRYKVAKRGQDVALRCDPISGHVSLFWYQQALGQGPEFLTYFQNEAQLDKSGLPSDRFFAERPEGSVSTLKIQRTQQEDSAVYLCASSRRDTQAYNEQFFGPGTRLTVL.

With regard to this clone: At the DNA level, this CDR3 is encoded by other sequences in the same sample as well. The genes are TRBV7-9 and TRBJ1-5, with 8 bases fitting TRBD1. This CDR3 spans 13 amino acids. The ends lost 5 bases at V and 4 bases at J; junction bases unmatched: 1. Germline assignment: CDR1 SEHNR and CDR2 FQNEAQ (reference sequence). Here the CDR3 reads CASSRTGNQPQHF. CDR3 sequence (DNA): TGTGCCAGCAGCCGGACAGGGAATCAGCCCCAGCATTTT. The full variable domain, rest sourced from reference TRBV7-9 and TRBJ1-5, is DTGVSQNPRHKITKRGQNVTFRCDPISEHNRLYWYRQTLGQGPEFLTYFQNEAQLEKSRLLSDRFSAERPKGSFSTLEIQRTEQGDSAMYLCASSRTGNQPQHFGDGTRLSIL.

The chain links TRBV27 to TRBJ2-7; D not certain. Trimming took 3 bases from V and 1 from J, leaving 7 bases between them. Germline V CDR1 and CDR2: MNHEY, SMNVEV (reference sequence). The CDR3 length is 13 residues. The CDR3 protein is CASSLRFSYEQYF. CDR3 nucleotide sequence: TGTGCCAGCAGTTTGAGGTTTTCCTACGAGCAGTACTTC.

The V call is TRBV5-1, the J call TRBJ2-2, with a tentative D call TRBD2 (5 bases). CDR1 and CDR2 (germline): SGHRS, YFSETQ. The CDR3 covers 15 residues. V dropped 5 bases and J dropped 0 bases, with 11 bases sitting between them. CDR3 sequence: CASRSTEANTGELFF. The CDR3 DNA reads TGCGCCAGCAGATCTACGGAGGCGAACACCGGGGAGCTGTTTTTT.

The V call is TRBV27, the J call TRBJ2-7, with TRBD2 identical over 13 bases. J lost 6 bases, V lost 3 bases, and 14 bases had no gene match. Germline CDR1 is MNHEY and CDR2 is SMNVEV (reference sequence). The CDR3 is 18 amino acids. The CDR3 coding sequence is TGTGCCAGCAGTTTGACTGGGACTAGCGGGGTGGTGAGCGGCGAGCAGTACTTC. As protein: CASSLTGTSGVVSGEQYF.